Given below is one TCR beta chain in context. The target antigen is unknown. Produced via immunoSEQ multiplex PCR; TCRdb's table is partial and in-frame only. The data show approximately 10,000 clones, with approximately 80% seen just once and 47% held by the top ten. These data are taken from a study of STAT3 mutations in large granular lymphocyte leukemia. The wider study: 40% of treated T-LGLL patients showed hematologic response to immunosuppression. Study-level findings and limits: Some patients had dominant TCR clones larger than their STAT3 mutant burden. Clonal expansion was inferred from other time points because no sample existed at each clone's first appearance. In about 30% of the 18 patients, new TCR clonotypes emerged after therapy. At least one immunodominant TCR beta clonotype appeared in every T-cell large granular lymphocyte leukemia patient.

V gave up 5 bases and J gave up 4 bases; unmatched junction bases: 6. This CDR3 region has 15 residues. Germline lookup yields CDR1 SEHNR and CDR2 FQNEAQ (reference sequence). The sequencing input was peripheral blood mononuclear cells. This chain connects TRBV7-9 to TRBJ2-3; 10 bases fit TRBD2. This clonotype was obtained from a man in his 60s with T-cell large granular lymphocyte leukemia. Some clones in this sample may be carry-over from other donors' samples. The CDR3 loop is CASSPRLAGADTQYF. The CDR3 nucleotides are TGTGCCAGCAGCCCTCGACTAGCGGGTGCAGATACGCAGTATTTT.